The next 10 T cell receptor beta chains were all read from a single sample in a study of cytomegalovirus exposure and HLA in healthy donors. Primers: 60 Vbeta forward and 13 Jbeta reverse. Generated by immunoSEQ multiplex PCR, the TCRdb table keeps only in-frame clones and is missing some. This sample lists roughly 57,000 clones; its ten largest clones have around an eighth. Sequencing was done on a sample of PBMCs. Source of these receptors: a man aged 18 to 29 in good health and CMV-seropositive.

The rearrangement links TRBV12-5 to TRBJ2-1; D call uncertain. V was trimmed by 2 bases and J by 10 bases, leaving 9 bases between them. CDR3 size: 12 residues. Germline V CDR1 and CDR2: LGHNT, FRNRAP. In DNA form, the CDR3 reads TGTGCTAGTGGTTTGTCCGACACCGAGCAGTTCTTC. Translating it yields CASGLSDTEQFF.

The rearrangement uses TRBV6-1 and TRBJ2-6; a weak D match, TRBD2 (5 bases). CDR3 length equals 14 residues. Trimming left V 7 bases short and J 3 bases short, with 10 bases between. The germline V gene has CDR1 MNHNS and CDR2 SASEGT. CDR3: CASTPRGGANVLTF. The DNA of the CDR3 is TGTGCCAGCACCCCCCGGGGTGGGGCCAACGTCCTGACTTTC.

In nucleotides, the CDR3 is TGTGCCAGCAGCTTATTCCCCACAGGGCTCCCTCCCGATACGCAGTATTTT. It specifies CASSLFPTGLPPDTQYF. V is TRBV7-9 and J is TRBJ2-3, with a weak D call TRBD1 (6 bases). Per germline, CDR1 SEHNR and CDR2 FQNEAQ (reference sequence). V lost 2 bases, J lost 6 bases, and 21 bases lay in between. The CDR3 totals 17 residues.

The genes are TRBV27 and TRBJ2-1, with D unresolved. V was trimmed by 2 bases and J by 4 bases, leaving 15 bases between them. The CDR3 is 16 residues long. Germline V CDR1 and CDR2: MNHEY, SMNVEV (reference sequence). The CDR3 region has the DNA TGTGCCAGCAGTTTACACAATACGGGTCGATACAATGAGCAGTTCTTC. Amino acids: CASSLHNTGRYNEQFF.

The CDR3 sequence is CSGLTGADTGELFF. The CDR3 coding sequence is TGCAGCGGGCTAACAGGGGCCGACACCGGGGAGCTGTTTTTT. This chain uses TRBV29-1 with TRBJ2-2, with TRBD1 matching over 7 bases. With 7 bases clipped from V and 3 bases from J, the junction kept 8 bases outside the gene matches. Germline V gene lookup returns CDR1 SQVTM and CDR2 ANQGSEA. The CDR3 runs 14 residues.

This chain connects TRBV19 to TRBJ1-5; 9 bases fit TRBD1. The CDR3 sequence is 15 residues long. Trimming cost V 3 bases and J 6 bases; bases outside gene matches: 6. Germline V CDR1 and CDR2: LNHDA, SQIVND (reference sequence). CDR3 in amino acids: CASSIPDRGSQPQHF. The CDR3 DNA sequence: TGTGCCAGTAGTATCCCCGACAGGGGGAGTCAGCCCCAGCATTTT.

CDR3 loop: CATLGERAPTFF. DNA for the CDR3: TGTGCCACCCTTGGTGAGAGGGCCCCCACGTTCTTC. The rearrangement uses TRBV19 and TRBJ2-1, with a weak D call TRBD2 (5 bases). The CDR3 covers 12 residues. Germline CDR1 is LNHDA and CDR2 is SQIVND (reference sequence). Trimming pared 10 bases from V and 15 bases from J, leaving 22 bases between.

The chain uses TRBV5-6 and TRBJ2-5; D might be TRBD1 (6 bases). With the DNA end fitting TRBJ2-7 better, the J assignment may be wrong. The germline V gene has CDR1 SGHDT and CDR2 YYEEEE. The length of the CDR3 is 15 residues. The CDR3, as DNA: TGTGCCAGCAGCTTGGCAACACAGGGCCTCGGCGAGCAGTACTTC. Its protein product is CASSLATQGLGEQYF.

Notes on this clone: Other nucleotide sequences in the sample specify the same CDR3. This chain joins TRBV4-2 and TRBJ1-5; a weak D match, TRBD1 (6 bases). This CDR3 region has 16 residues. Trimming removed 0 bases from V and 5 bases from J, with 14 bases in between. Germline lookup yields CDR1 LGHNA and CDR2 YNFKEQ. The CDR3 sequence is CASSQDTGQSHQPQHF. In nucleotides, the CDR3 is TGTGCCAGCAGCCAAGATACGGGACAATCTCATCAGCCCCAGCATTTT.

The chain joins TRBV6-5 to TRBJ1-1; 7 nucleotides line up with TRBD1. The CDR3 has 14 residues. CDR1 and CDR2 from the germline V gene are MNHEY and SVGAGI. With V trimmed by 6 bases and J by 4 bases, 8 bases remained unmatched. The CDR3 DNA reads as TGTGCCAGCAGCTCCTACAGGGGATCCACTGAAGCTTTCTTT. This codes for CASSSYRGSTEAFF.